This entry features one TCR beta chain sequence. Its target is unknown. The data belong to a study of cytomegalovirus exposure and HLA in healthy donors. Study-wide results and limits: High specificity and sensitivity for cytomegalovirus status were reported for the classifier. Researchers reportedly found TCR beta sequences accurately predicted most subjects' HLA-A and HLA-B alleles. Across donors, most TCRs were seen rarely, yet some public ones were widespread.

The PCR ran on 60 Vbeta and 13 Jbeta primers. Clones were sequenced by immunoSEQ multiplex PCR, and TCRdb holds only the in-frame ones, with some missing. Found here are some 200,000 clones, approximately 70% of them singletons; the top ten hold 2.6%. The donors (healthy individuals) were bone marrow donors. Germline CDR1 and CDR2: SNHLY and FYNNEI. The CDR3 spans 14 residues. Deletions cut 5 bases from V and 8 bases from J, with 16 bases between. The chain recombines TRBV2 with TRBJ1-3; tentatively, D is TRBD1 (5 bases). This clonotype originated in a man in his forties or fifties in good health and CMV-seropositive. The sequenced sample consisted of PBMCs. The CDR3 here is CASSPGSPGDTIYF. The CDR3 bases are TGTGCCAGCAGTCCGGGATCCCCGGGGGACACCATATATTTT.